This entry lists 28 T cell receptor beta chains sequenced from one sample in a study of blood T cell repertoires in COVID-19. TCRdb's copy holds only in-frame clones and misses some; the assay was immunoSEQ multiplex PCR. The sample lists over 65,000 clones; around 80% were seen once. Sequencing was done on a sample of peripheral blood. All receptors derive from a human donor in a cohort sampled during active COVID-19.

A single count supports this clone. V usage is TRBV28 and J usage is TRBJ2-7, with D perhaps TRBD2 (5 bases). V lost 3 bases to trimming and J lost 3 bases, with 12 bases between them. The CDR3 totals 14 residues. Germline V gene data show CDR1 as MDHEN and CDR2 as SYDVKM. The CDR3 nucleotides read TGTGCCAGCAGTTTCGGCGGGCTCGGCTACGAGCAGTACTTC. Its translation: CASSFGGLGYEQYF.

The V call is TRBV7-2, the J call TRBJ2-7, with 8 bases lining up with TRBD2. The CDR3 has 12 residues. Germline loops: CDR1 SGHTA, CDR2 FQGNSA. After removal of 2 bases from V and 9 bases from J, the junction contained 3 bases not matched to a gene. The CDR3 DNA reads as TGTGCCAGCAGCTTAAATGCGGGAGGGCAGTACTTC. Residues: CASSLNAGGQYF.

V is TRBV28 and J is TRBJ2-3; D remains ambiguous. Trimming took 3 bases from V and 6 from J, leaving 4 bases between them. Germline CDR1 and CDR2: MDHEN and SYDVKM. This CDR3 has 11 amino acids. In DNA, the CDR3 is TGTGCCAGCAGTTTCCAGGATACGCAGTATTTT. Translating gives CASSFQDTQYF. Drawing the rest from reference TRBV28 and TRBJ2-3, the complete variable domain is DVKVTQSSRYLVKRTGEKVFLECVQDMDHENMFWYRQDPGLGLRLIYFSYDVKMKEKGDIPEGYSVSREKKERFSLILESASTNQTSMYLCASSFQDTQYFGPGTRLTVL.

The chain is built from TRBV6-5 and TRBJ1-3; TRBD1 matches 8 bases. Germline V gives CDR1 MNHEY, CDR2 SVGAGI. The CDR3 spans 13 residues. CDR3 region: CATTGDSGNTIYF. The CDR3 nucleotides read TGTGCGACGACAGGGGATTCTGGAAACACCATATATTTT.

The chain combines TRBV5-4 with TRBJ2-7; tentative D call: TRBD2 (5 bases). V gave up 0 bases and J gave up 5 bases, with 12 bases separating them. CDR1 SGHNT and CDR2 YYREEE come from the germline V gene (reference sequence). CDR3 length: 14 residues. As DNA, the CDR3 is TGTGCCAGCAGCTTGGCCGCCTCGGGGAACGAGCAGTACTTC. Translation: CASSLAASGNEQYF.

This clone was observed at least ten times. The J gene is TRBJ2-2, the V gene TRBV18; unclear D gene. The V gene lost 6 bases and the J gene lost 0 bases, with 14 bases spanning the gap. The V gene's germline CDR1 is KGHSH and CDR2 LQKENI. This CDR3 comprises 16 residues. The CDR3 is CASSPVSPANTGELFF. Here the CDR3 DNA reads TGTGCCAGCTCTCCCGTCTCCCCCGCGAACACCGGGGAGCTGTTTTTT.

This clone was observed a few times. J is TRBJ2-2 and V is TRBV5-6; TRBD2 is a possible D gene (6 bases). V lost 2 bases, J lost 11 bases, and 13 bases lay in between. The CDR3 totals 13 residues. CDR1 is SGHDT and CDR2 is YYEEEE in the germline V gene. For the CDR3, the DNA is TGTGCCAGCAGCTTCCCCACCGGGACTGAGCTGTTTTTT. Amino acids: CASSFPTGTELFF.

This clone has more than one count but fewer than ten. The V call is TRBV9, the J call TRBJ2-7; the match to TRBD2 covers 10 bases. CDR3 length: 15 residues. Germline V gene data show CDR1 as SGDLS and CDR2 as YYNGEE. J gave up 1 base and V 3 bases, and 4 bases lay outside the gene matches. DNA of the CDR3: TGTGCCAGCAGCGAGCAAGCGGGAGGGTCCTACGAGCAGTACTTC. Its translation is CASSEQAGGSYEQYF.

CDR3 DNA: TGTGCCAGCAGCTTGGCCGGGACTAGCAACGAGCAGTACTTC. It is translated as CASSLAGTSNEQYF. The chain carries TRBV5-6 and TRBJ2-7, with 9 bases lining up with TRBD2. Germline V gene lookup returns CDR1 SGHDT and CDR2 YYEEEE. CDR3 length: 14 amino acids. V was pared by 0 bases and J by 5 bases, with 3 bases of the junction left unmatched.

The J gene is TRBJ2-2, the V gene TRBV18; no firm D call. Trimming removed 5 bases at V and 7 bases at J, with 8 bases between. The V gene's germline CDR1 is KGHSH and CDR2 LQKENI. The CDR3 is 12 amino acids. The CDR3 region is CASSKINGELFF. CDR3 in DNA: TGTGCCAGCTCAAAAATAAACGGGGAGCTGTTTTTT.

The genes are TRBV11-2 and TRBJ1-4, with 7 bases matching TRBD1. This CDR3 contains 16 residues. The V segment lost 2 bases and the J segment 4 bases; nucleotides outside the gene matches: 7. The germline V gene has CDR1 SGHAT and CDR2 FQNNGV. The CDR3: CASSLSGTALNEKLFF. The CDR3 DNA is TGTGCCAGCAGCTTAAGTGGGACAGCTCTTAATGAAAAACTGTTTTTT.

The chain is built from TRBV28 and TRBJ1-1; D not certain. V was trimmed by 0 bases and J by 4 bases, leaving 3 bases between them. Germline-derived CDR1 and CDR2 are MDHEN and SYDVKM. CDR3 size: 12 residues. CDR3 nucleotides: TGTGCCAGCAGTTTATGGAGCACTGAAGCTTTCTTT. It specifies CASSLWSTEAFF.

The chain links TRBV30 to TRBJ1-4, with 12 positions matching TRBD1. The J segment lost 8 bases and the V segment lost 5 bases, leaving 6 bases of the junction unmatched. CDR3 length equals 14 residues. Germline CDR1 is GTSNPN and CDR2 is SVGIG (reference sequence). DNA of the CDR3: TGTGCCTGGCGGGACAGGGGGCGCGGGGAAAAACTGTTTTTT. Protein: CAWRDRGRGEKLFF.

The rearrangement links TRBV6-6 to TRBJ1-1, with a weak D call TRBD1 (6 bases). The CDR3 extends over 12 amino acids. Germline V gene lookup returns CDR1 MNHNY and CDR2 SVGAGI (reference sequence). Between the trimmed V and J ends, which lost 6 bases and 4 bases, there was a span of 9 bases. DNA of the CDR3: TGTGCCAGCAGCTCAGGGGCCACTGAAGCTTTCTTT. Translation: CASSSGATEAFF.

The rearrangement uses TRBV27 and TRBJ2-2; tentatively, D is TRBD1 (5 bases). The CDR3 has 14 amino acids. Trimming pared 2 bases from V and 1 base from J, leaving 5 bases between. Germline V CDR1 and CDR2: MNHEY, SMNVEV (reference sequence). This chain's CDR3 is CASSLQGNTGELFF. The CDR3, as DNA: TGTGCCAGCAGTTTACAGGGGAACACCGGGGAGCTGTTTTTT.

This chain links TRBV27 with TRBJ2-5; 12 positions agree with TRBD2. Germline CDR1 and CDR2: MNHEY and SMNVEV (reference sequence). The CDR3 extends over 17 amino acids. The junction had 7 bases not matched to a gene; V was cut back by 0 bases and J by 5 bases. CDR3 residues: CASSLSASGRASETQYF. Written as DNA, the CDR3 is TGTGCCAGCAGTTTATCGGCTAGCGGGAGGGCCAGTGAGACCCAGTACTTC.

In nucleotides, the CDR3 is TGTGCCAGCAGCCAAGATGGCGGGAGGATTGTCAATGAGCAGTTCTTC. Translating it yields CASSQDGGRIVNEQFF. The chain recombines TRBV4-2 with TRBJ2-1; 8 bases are shared with TRBD2. Germline CDR1 reads LGHNA; CDR2 reads YNFKEQ. This CDR3 is 16 amino acids long. Trimming removed 0 bases from V and 6 bases from J; junction bases left unmatched: 7.

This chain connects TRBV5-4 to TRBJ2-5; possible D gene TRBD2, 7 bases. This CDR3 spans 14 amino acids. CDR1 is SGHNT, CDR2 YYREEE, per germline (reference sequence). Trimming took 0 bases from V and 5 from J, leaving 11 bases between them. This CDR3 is CASSLEGGAETQYF. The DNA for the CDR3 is TGTGCCAGCAGCTTGGAAGGGGGGGCGGAGACCCAGTACTTC.

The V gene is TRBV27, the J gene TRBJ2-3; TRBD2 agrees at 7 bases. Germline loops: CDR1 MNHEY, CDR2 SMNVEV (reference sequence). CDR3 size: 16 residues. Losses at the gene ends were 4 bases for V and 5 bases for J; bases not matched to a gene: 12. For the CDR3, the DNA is TGTGCCAGCAGTTCCCAGGCACTAGCGCTGGGAGATACGCAGTATTTT. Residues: CASSSQALALGDTQYF.

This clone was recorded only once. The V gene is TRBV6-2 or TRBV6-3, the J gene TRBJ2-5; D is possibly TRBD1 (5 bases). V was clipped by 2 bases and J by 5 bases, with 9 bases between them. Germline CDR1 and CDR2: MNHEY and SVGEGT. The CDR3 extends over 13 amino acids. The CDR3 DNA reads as TGTGCCAGCAGTTACCCAGGGTGGGAGACCCAGTACTTC. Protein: CASSYPGWETQYF.

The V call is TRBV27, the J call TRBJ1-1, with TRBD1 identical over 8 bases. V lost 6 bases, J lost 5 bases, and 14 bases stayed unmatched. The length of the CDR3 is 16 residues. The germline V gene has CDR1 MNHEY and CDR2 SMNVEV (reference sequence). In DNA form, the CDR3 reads TGTGCCAGCAGACCACAGGGGGGGCCGGGGCGTACTGAAGCTTTCTTT. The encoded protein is CASRPQGGPGRTEAFF.

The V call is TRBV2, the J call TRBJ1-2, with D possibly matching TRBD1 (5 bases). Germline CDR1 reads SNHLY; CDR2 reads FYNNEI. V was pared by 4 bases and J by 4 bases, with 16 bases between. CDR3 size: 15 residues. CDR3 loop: CASSAGVGRTYGYTF. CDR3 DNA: TGTGCCAGCAGTGCGGGGGTAGGTCGGACCTATGGCTACACCTTC.

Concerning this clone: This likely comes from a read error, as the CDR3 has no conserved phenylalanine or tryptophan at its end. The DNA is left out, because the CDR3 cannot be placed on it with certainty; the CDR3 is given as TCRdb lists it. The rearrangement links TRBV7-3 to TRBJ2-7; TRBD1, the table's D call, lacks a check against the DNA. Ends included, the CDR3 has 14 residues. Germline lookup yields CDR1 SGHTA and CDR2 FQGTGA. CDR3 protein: CASSLNRQGLRRES.

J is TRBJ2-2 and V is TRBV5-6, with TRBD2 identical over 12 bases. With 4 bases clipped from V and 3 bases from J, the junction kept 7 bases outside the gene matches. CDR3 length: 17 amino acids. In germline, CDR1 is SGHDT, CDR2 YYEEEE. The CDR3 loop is CASSTRPSGRDTGELFF. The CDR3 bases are TGTGCCAGCAGCACCAGACCTAGCGGGAGGGACACCGGGGAGCTGTTTTTT.

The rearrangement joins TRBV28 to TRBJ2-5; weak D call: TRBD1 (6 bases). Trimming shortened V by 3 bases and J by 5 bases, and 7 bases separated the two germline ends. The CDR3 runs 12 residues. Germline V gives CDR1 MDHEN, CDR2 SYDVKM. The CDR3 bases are TGTGCCAGCAGTTTTAGGGGGGAGACCCAGTACTTC. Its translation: CASSFRGETQYF.

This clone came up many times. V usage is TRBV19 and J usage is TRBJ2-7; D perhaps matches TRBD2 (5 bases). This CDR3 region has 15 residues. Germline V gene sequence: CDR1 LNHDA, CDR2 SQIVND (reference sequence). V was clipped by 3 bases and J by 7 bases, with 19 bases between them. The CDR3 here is CASSMDFGLASEQYF. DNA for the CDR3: TGTGCCAGTAGTATGGATTTCGGGCTAGCCAGTGAGCAGTACTTC.

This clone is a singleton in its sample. The CDR3 sequence: CASSFSSSGKIDEQFF. As DNA, the CDR3 is TGTGCCAGCAGCTTTTCCTCTAGCGGGAAAATTGATGAGCAGTTCTTC. V usage is TRBV7-9 and J usage is TRBJ2-1; 9 bases fit TRBD2. V gave up 3 bases and J gave up 8 bases; unmatched junction bases: 11. Germline V gene sequence: CDR1 SEHNR, CDR2 FQNEAQ (reference sequence). This CDR3 spans 16 amino acids. Using reference TRBV7-9 and TRBJ2-1 for the parts outside the CDR3, the full variable domain is DTGVSQNPRHKITKRGQNVTFRCDPISEHNRLYWYRQTLGQGPEFLTYFQNEAQLEKSRLLSDRFSAERPKGSFSTLEIQRTEQGDSAMYLCASSFSSSGKIDEQFFGPGTRLTVL.

As DNA, the CDR3 is TGCGCCAGCAGCCTGATATGGCAGAAAGAGACCCAGTACTTC. It encodes CASSLIWQKETQYF. V gene TRBV5-1 combines with J gene TRBJ2-5; D gene uncertain. Looked up from germline, CDR1 is SGHRS and CDR2 is YFSETQ. V lost 4 bases and J 3 bases, leaving 13 bases between the germline ends. This CDR3 is built from 14 residues.